Presented here are 9 T cell receptor beta chains from one specimen sequenced in a study of blood T cell repertoires in COVID-19. Libraries were prepared by immunoSEQ multiplex PCR; TCRdb keeps only in-frame clonotypes and omits some of them. The repertoire holds about 140,000 clones, with approximately 91% as singletons. The specimen sequenced was peripheral blood. The receptors shown here come from a man in his 70s with acute or convalescent COVID-19.

The chain links TRBV20-1 to TRBJ2-7; the match to TRBD1 covers 10 bases. Per the germline V gene, CDR1 is DFQATT and CDR2 is SNEGSKA (reference sequence). The CDR3 is 14 amino acids. Trimming took 3 bases from V and 3 from J; bases not matched to a gene: 5. The CDR3: CSASRQGAFYEQYF. CDR3 sequence (DNA): TGCAGTGCTAGTCGACAGGGGGCTTTCTACGAGCAGTACTTC.

The chain couples TRBV7-3 to TRBJ1-3; 8 bases line up with TRBD1. V lost 4 bases and J lost 3; bases outside the gene matches: 5. Germline V gene sequence: CDR1 SGHTA, CDR2 FQGTGA. The CDR3 has 15 amino acids. The CDR3 DNA is TGTGCCAGCAGCTCCCAGGGGGCGGGTGGAAACACCATATATTTT. This gives the protein CASSSQGAGGNTIYF. Combining the CDR3 with reference TRBV7-3 and TRBJ1-3 gives the whole variable domain GAGVSQTPSNKVTEKGKYVELRCDPISGHTALYWYRQSLGQGPEFLIYFQGTGAADDSGLPNDRFFAVRPEGSVSTLKIQRTERGDSAVYLCASSSQGAGGNTIYFGEGSWLTVV.

V and J are TRBV2 and TRBJ1-2; 7 nucleotides line up with TRBD1. Trimming cost V 4 bases and J 5 bases; bases outside gene matches: 19. Germline CDR1 is SNHLY and CDR2 is FYNNEI. This CDR3 is built from 18 residues. CDR3 protein: CASSAGGDSPPWGYGYTF. CDR3 DNA: TGTGCCAGCAGTGCGGGGGGGGACAGTCCTCCCTGGGGATATGGCTACACCTTC.

V gene TRBV7-2 combines with J gene TRBJ2-7; 13 bases align to TRBD2. CDR1 SGHTA and CDR2 FQGNSA come from the germline V gene. This CDR3 spans 15 amino acids. The ends lost 3 bases at V and 6 bases at J; junction bases unmatched: 5. For the CDR3, the DNA is TGTGCCAGCAGCTTTGGACTAGCGGGAGTTCCCGAGCAGTACTTC. Its translation: CASSFGLAGVPEQYF.

The chain is built from TRBV20-1 and TRBJ1-1, with D tentatively TRBD1 (5 bases). The germline gives CDR1 DFQATT, CDR2 SNEGSKA (reference sequence). V lost 3 bases to trimming and J lost 5 bases, with 13 bases between them. This CDR3 has 13 residues. The CDR3: CSASTLGGTEAFF. Here the CDR3 DNA reads TGCAGTGCTAGTACCTTGGGGGGAACTGAAGCTTTCTTT.

The V gene is TRBV5-1, the J gene TRBJ2-5; TRBD1 agrees at 7 bases. V gave up 3 bases and J gave up 3 bases; unmatched junction bases: 5. The CDR3 totals 14 residues. CDR1 is SGHRS and CDR2 is YFSETQ in the germline V gene. CDR3 sequence (DNA): TGCGCCAGCAGCTCCAGACAGGGCGAAGAGACCCAGTACTTC. Protein product: CASSSRQGEETQYF. Based on the CDR3 plus reference TRBV5-1 and TRBJ2-5, the full variable domain is KAGVTQTPRYLIKTRGQQVTLSCSPISGHRSVSWYQQTPGQGLQFLFEYFSETQRNKGNFPGRFSGRQFSNSRSEMNVSTLELGDSALYLCASSSRQGEETQYFGPGTRLLVL.

The V and J genes are TRBV7-2 and TRBJ2-3; TRBD2 matches at 9 bases. The CDR3 consists of 16 residues. The ends lost 5 bases at V and 3 bases at J; junction bases unmatched: 9. Germline V gene lookup returns CDR1 SGHTA and CDR2 FQGNSA. The CDR3 nucleotides read TGTGCCAGCAGCCGCATTAGCGGGAGAATGACAGATACGCAGTATTTT. Protein sequence: CASSRISGRMTDTQYF.

The chain uses TRBV3-1 (or the pseudogene TRBV3-2) and TRBJ1-4, with D uncertain. The CDR3 is made up of 13 amino acids. Germline V gene data show CDR1 as LGHDT and CDR2 as YNNKEL (reference sequence). The ends were cut back, 4 bases at V and 5 bases at J, with 8 bases in the middle. CDR3 DNA sequence: TGTGCCAGCAGCCCTAACCCGAATGAAAAACTGTTTTTT. It is translated as CASSPNPNEKLFF.

J is TRBJ2-1 and V is TRBV7-6; 10 nucleotides line up with TRBD2. The V gene's germline CDR1 is SGHVS and CDR2 FNYEAQ. Trimming took 0 bases from V and 4 from J; bases not matched to a gene: 3. The length of the CDR3 is 16 residues. The CDR3: CASSLAQAGGYNEQFF. The CDR3 nucleotides read TGTGCCAGCAGCTTAGCGCAAGCGGGGGGGTACAATGAGCAGTTCTTC.